The 27 T cell receptor beta chains reported below all come from one sample, sequenced in a study of metastatic and nonmetastatic thyroid tumors. TCRdb re-called the PCR reads with MiXCR. The table includes some 30,000 clones, around 30% detected once. Each patient came to thyroid surgery without any prior treatment (of any kind). Sequenced sample: blood. These receptors were taken from a female donor with papillary thyroid cancer or a benign thyroid nodule (not recorded which). Some clones in this sample may be carry-over from other donors' samples.

In DNA, the CDR3 is TGTGCCAGCAGTCCTCAGGGGGCTATCTCCTACGAGCAGTACTTC. Its protein product is CASSPQGAISYEQYF. V and J are TRBV7-9 and TRBJ2-7, with TRBD1 matching 8 bases. Per the germline V gene, CDR1 is SEHNR and CDR2 is FQNEAQ (reference sequence). Unmatched junction bases numbered 7, after V lost 6 bases and J lost 0 bases. This CDR3 spans 15 amino acids. The variable domain in full, completed from reference TRBV7-9 and TRBJ2-7, reads DTGVSQNPRHKITKRGQNVTFRCDPISEHNRLYWYRQTLGQGPEFLTYFQNEAQLEKSRLLSDRFSAERPKGSFSTLEIQRTEQGDSAMYLCASSPQGAISYEQYFGPGTRLTVT.

The gene calls are TRBV7-9 and TRBJ1-2; D uncertain. There are 14 residues in the CDR3. V was pared by 6 bases and J by 6 bases, with 17 bases between. Germline CDR1 SEHNR, CDR2 FQNEAQ (reference sequence). CDR3 sequence: CASSHMTEADGYTF. CDR3 nucleotide sequence: TGTGCCAGCAGTCACATGACGGAGGCGGATGGCTACACCTTC.

The sample holds a few counts of this clone. The gene calls are TRBV6-1 and TRBJ2-1, with TRBD2 as a possible D gene (6 bases). Germline V gene lookup returns CDR1 MNHNS and CDR2 SASEGT. This CDR3 is 14 amino acids long. V gave up 6 bases and J gave up 6 bases, with 15 bases separating them. CDR3: CASRRLGSTNEQFF. CDR3 DNA: TGTGCCAGCAGACGACTAGGGAGTACCAATGAGCAGTTCTTC.

This clone was recorded once. A junction end diverges from the germline sequence, so it may reflect a read error. The chain employs TRBV28 and TRBJ2-1; D is possibly TRBD1 (7 bases). Per germline, CDR1 MDHEN and CDR2 SYDVKM. This CDR3 has 14 residues. Here the CDR3 reads CASLQGGPYNEQLF. CDR3 nucleotide sequence: TGTGCCAGCCTCCAGGGGGGTCCCTACAATGAGCAGTTATTC.

This sequence joins TRBV20-1 and TRBJ2-7; TRBD1 matches at 7 bases. CDR1 and CDR2 from the germline V gene are DFQATT and SNEGSKA (reference sequence). CDR3 size: 14 residues. After removal of 4 bases from V and 0 bases from J, the junction contained 6 bases not matched to a gene. Written as DNA, the CDR3 is TGCAGTGCTACGGACAGGTGGGGCTCCTACGAGCAGTACTTC. It yields the protein CSATDRWGSYEQYF.

V is TRBV12-3 or TRBV12-4 and J is TRBJ1-5, with 9 bases identical to TRBD1. This CDR3 comprises 15 residues. The J segment lost 4 bases and the V segment lost 7 bases, leaving 8 bases of the junction unmatched. The CDR3: CASTRGTGMNQPQHF. CDR3 sequence (DNA): TGTGCCAGCACCCGGGGGACAGGGATGAATCAGCCCCAGCATTTT.

This clone appeared many times. The genes are TRBV11-2 and TRBJ1-6; maybe TRBD1 (5 bases). The V end lost 3 bases, the J end lost 0 bases, and 9 bases lay between the germline ends. The CDR3 is made up of 16 amino acids. Germline CDR1 and CDR2: SGHAT and FQNNGV. The chain's CDR3 is CASSFTGVSYNSPLHF. In nucleotides, the CDR3 is TGTGCCAGCAGCTTCACAGGAGTCTCCTATAATTCACCCCTCCACTTT.

To note about this clone: At one of its ends the junction is not consistent with the germline gene, which may arise from a read error. The chain joins TRBV4-1 to TRBJ2-2, with D perhaps matching TRBD1 (6 bases). CDR3 size: 16 residues. Germline V gives CDR1 MGHRA, CDR2 YSYEKL. The DNA for the CDR3 is TGCGCCAGCAGCCAAGGGACAGCGTCGAACACCTGGGAGCTGTTTTTT. Translating gives CASSQGTASNTWELFF.

This clone was seen many times. V and J are TRBV20-1 and TRBJ2-1, with D perhaps matching TRBD2 (5 bases). V gave up 6 bases and J gave up 1 base, with 28 bases separating them. Germline CDR1 and CDR2: DFQATT and SNEGSKA (reference sequence). The CDR3 totals 19 residues. CDR3 nucleotides: TGCAGTGCCTCAATGAGTGGAGGAGGTTTTGCAGGTTCCTACAATGAGCAGTTCTTC. This codes for CSASMSGGGFAGSYNEQFF.

The chain joins TRBV28 to TRBJ1-1; D unresolved. Between the trimmed V and J ends, which lost 7 bases and 6 bases, there was a span of 18 bases. CDR3 size: 14 residues. The V gene's germline CDR1 is MDHEN and CDR2 SYDVKM. For the CDR3, the DNA is TGTGCCAGCAAGAACCGGGTTATAGGCTCTGAAGCTTTCTTT. This codes for CASKNRVIGSEAFF.

The sample holds many counts of this clone. The chain uses TRBV9 and TRBJ2-2; the D call may be TRBD1 or TRBD2 (5 bases each). Germline assignment: CDR1 SGDLS and CDR2 YYNGEE. The V end lost 0 bases, the J end lost 5 bases, and 11 bases lay between the germline ends. There are 15 residues in the CDR3. The DNA of the CDR3 is TGTGCCAGCAGCGTAGGAGCGGCAGGGACCGGGGAGCTGTTTTTT. This translates into CASSVGAAGTGELFF.

This clone is deemed medium-sized. The rearrangement joins TRBV6-1 to TRBJ2-3; D is undetermined. This CDR3 region has 13 residues. Trimming cost V 1 base and J 3 bases, with 5 bases left between them. CDR1 and CDR2 from the germline V gene are MNHNS and SASEGT. The CDR3, as DNA: TGTGCCAGCAGTGAAGAGGAGACAGATACGCAGTATTTT. Its translation: CASSEEETDTQYF.

Ten or more counts support this clone. The CDR3 nucleotides are TGTGCCAGTACCCAAGACAGATCTGGTCAGCCCCAGCATTTT. It encodes CASTQDRSGQPQHF. This sequence joins TRBV19 and TRBJ1-5; possibly TRBD1 for D (5 bases). CDR3 length: 14 amino acids. The germline V gene encodes CDR1 LNHDA and CDR2 SQIVND (reference sequence). V lost 7 bases and J lost 6, with 16 bases in between.

This sequence joins TRBV11-1 and TRBJ2-2; unclear D gene. Germline-derived CDR1 and CDR2 are SGHAT and FQDESV (reference sequence). This CDR3 has 12 residues. Trimming removed 4 bases at V and 4 bases at J, with 4 bases between. CDR3 sequence reads: CASSWGTGELFF. The CDR3 nucleotides read TGTGCCAGCAGCTGGGGCACCGGGGAGCTGTTTTTT.

The chain is built from TRBV6-6 and TRBJ2-1; TRBD2 matches 12 bases. Germline V gene sequence: CDR1 MNHNY, CDR2 SVGAGI (reference sequence). CDR3 length equals 16 residues. J was trimmed by 10 bases and V by 2 bases; bases with no gene match: 9. CDR3 sequence reads: CASSYVLAGGGTEQFF. The CDR3 nucleotides read TGTGCCAGCAGTTACGTGCTAGCGGGAGGGGGGACGGAGCAGTTCTTC.

In this sample, this clone turned up a few times. V gene TRBV9 combines with J gene TRBJ2-5; a weak D match, TRBD2 (5 bases). There are 14 residues in the CDR3. Germline values: CDR1 SGDLS, CDR2 YYNGEE. The V end was cut by 0 bases, the J end by 5 bases, with 11 bases between. CDR3 protein: CASSVDPGRETQYF. CDR3 DNA: TGTGCCAGCAGCGTAGACCCGGGAAGGGAGACCCAGTACTTC.

This chain connects TRBV28 to TRBJ2-7; D call uncertain. CDR3 length equals 15 residues. Trimming took 5 bases from V and 0 from J, leaving 14 bases between them. CDR1 is MDHEN, CDR2 SYDVKM, per germline. The CDR3 region has the DNA TGTGCCAGCAGTCACGGCGTGGCGGCCTCCTACGAGCAGTACTTC. Amino acids: CASSHGVAASYEQYF.

This clone was detected ten times or more. The chain is built from TRBV14 and TRBJ2-1; the D is unclear. The CDR3 is made up of 13 amino acids. Trimming shortened V by 1 base and J by 4 bases, and 5 bases separated the two germline ends. The germline gives CDR1 SGHDN, CDR2 FVKESK. CDR3 loop: CASSQVTYNEQFF. CDR3 nucleotides: TGTGCCAGCAGCCAAGTGACTTACAATGAGCAGTTCTTC.

This clone was detected a few times. The chain couples TRBV28 to TRBJ1-5; D is possibly TRBD1 (6 bases). This CDR3 spans 14 amino acids. Per germline, CDR1 MDHEN and CDR2 SYDVKM. V was cut by 5 bases and J by 4 bases, with 12 bases left in between. CDR3 coding DNA: TGTGCCAGCAGTCGACAGGTCGGTAATCAGCCCCAGCATTTT. The encoded protein is CASSRQVGNQPQHF.

In this sample, this clone turned up many times. This chain links TRBV5-1 with TRBJ2-5; D is uncertain. This CDR3 has 11 amino acids. The ends were cut back, 4 bases at V and 1 base at J, with 2 bases in the middle. Per the germline V gene, CDR1 is SGHRS and CDR2 is YFSETQ. The CDR3 protein is CASSIQETQYF. The CDR3 nucleotides are TGCGCCAGCAGCATCCAAGAGACCCAGTACTTC.

The chain carries TRBV19 and TRBJ1-1; no firm D call. Trimming shortened V by 3 bases and J by 3 bases, and 17 bases separated the two germline ends. CDR3 length: 16 residues. From germline, CDR1 is LNHDA and CDR2 SQIVND (reference sequence). CDR3 protein: CASSIVSSSEHTEAFF. The CDR3 DNA reads TGTGCCAGTAGTATCGTGAGTAGTAGTGAGCACACTGAAGCTTTCTTT.

This clone was detected ten times or more. The chain employs TRBV4-2 and TRBJ2-1; 11 nucleotides align to TRBD1. V shed 0 bases and J 8 bases; nucleotides not matched to a gene: 9. This CDR3 is 17 amino acids long. The germline gives CDR1 LGHNA, CDR2 YNFKEQ. CDR3 region: CASSQETGGQGADEQFF. CDR3 in DNA: TGTGCCAGCAGCCAAGAGACAGGAGGACAGGGGGCTGATGAGCAGTTCTTC.

CDR3 region: CASSRDSYTWELFF. CDR3 nucleotides: TGTGCCAGCAGCCGGGACAGCTACACATGGGAGCTGTTTTTT. V and J are TRBV11-1 and TRBJ2-2, with TRBD1 identical over 7 bases. CDR3 length equals 14 residues. The V and J ends lost 5 bases and 9 bases, in that order; junction bases with no gene match: 9. CDR1 SGHAT and CDR2 FQDESV come from the germline V gene (reference sequence).

The chain joins TRBV28 to TRBJ1-1; 8 positions agree with TRBD1. Germline V lookup: CDR1 MDHEN, CDR2 SYDVKM. CDR3 length: 14 residues. V was clipped by 6 bases and J by 4 bases; unmatched bases: 7. CDR3 in amino acids: CASSPDRVGTEAFF. The CDR3 DNA reads TGTGCCAGCAGCCCGGACAGGGTTGGCACTGAAGCTTTCTTT.

This chain links TRBV5-5 with TRBJ1-2; D gene ambiguous. Per germline, CDR1 SGHKS and CDR2 YYEKEE (reference sequence). V lost 0 bases and J 14 bases, leaving 14 bases between the germline ends. The CDR3 is 12 amino acids. CDR3 sequence: CASSLEYSFGTF. The CDR3 nucleotides read TGTGCCAGCAGCTTGGAATACTCATTCGGGACCTTC. The variable domain in full, with the rest retrieved from reference TRBV5-5 and TRBJ1-2, is DAGVTQSPTHLIKTRGQQVTLRCSPISGHKSVSWYQQVLGQGPQFIFQYYEKEERGRGNFPDRFSARQFPNYSSELNVNALLLGDSALYLCASSLEYSFGTFGSGTRLTVV.

This clone was counted many times. V gene TRBV7-9 combines with J gene TRBJ2-5; 7 positions agree with TRBD1. The CDR3 totals 16 residues. V was clipped by 5 bases and J by 2 bases; unmatched bases: 11. Germline V lookup: CDR1 SEHNR, CDR2 FQNEAQ (reference sequence). In DNA form, the CDR3 reads TGTGCCAGCAGCCCTGGTCGGGACAGCAAACAAGAGACCCAGTACTTC. This encodes CASSPGRDSKQETQYF.

The rearrangement joins TRBV7-2 to TRBJ2-7; D is uncertain. Germline V gene sequence: CDR1 SGHTA, CDR2 FQGNSA. CDR3 length: 15 residues. V was cut by 1 base and J by 0 bases, with 10 bases left in between. The CDR3 DNA sequence: TGTGCCAGCAGCTTAGAGTTGATGAGCTCCTACGAGCAGTACTTC. It encodes CASSLELMSSYEQYF.